Each of the 12 T cell receptor beta chains below was sequenced from the same sample in a study of blood T cell repertoires in COVID-19. Profiled with immunoSEQ multiplex PCR; TCRdb holds only in-frame clones, not every one. The data contain about 200,000 clones, 70% to 90% of them singletons. The sample consisted of peripheral blood. The receptors were sampled from a man in his 60s with active or convalescent COVID-19.

By frequency in the sample, this clone is medium-sized (0.01 to 0.1%). The V call is TRBV9, the J call TRBJ1-2; 10 bases are a match to TRBD1. The length of the CDR3 is 16 residues. The V and J ends lost 0 bases and 8 bases, in that order; junction bases with no gene match: 10. Germline V lookup: CDR1 SGDLS, CDR2 YYNGEE. The CDR3 sequence: CASSVEGGDRGRGYTF. DNA of the CDR3: TGTGCCAGCAGCGTAGAGGGAGGGGACAGGGGCAGGGGCTACACCTTC. The variable domain in full, completed from reference TRBV9 and TRBJ1-2, reads DSGVTQTPKHLITATGQRVTLRCSPRSGDLSVYWYQQSLDQGLQFLIQYYNGEERAKGNILERFSAQQFPDLHSELNLSSLELGDSALYFCASSVEGGDRGRGYTFGSGTRLTVV.

The V call is TRBV6-5, the J call TRBJ1-2, with 11 positions matching TRBD1. Per germline, CDR1 MNHEY and CDR2 SVGAGI. This CDR3 comprises 13 residues. After removal of 5 bases from V and 7 bases from J, the junction contained 3 bases not matched to a gene. The CDR3 region has the DNA TGTGCCAGCAGTCCGGACAGGGGGCTTGGCTACACCTTC. Its translation: CASSPDRGLGYTF.

This chain links TRBV9 with TRBJ2-5, with 10 bases matching TRBD2. The CDR3 is 15 amino acids. CDR1 is SGDLS and CDR2 is YYNGEE in the germline V gene. Trimming took 4 bases from V and 1 from J; bases not matched to a gene: 4. The CDR3 protein is CASSSGTSAQETQYF. DNA for the CDR3: TGTGCCAGCAGCTCAGGGACTAGCGCCCAAGAGACCCAGTACTTC. The full variable domain, with the rest looked up from reference TRBV9 and TRBJ2-5, is DSGVTQTPKHLITATGQRVTLRCSPRSGDLSVYWYQQSLDQGLQFLIQYYNGEERAKGNILERFSAQQFPDLHSELNLSSLELGDSALYFCASSSGTSAQETQYFGPGTRLLVL.

The chain uses TRBV25-1 and TRBJ2-1; possibly TRBD2 for D (6 bases). This CDR3 is 14 amino acids long. CDR1 is MGHDK, CDR2 SYGVNS, per germline. V was trimmed by 6 bases and J by 7 bases, leaving 16 bases between them. The CDR3 spells CASSPSGTRNEQFF. In nucleotides, the CDR3 is TGTGCCAGCAGCCCTTCCGGGACTCGTAATGAGCAGTTCTTC.

The chain has TRBV7-3 and TRBJ2-3; possibly TRBD1 for D (5 bases). The CDR3 consists of 13 residues. V lost 5 bases and J 3 bases, leaving 9 bases between the germline ends. CDR1 and CDR2 from the germline V gene are SGHTA and FQGTGA. CDR3 amino acids: CASSTDSTDTQYF. The CDR3 DNA reads as TGTGCCAGCAGCACCGACAGTACAGATACGCAGTATTTT.

This chain links TRBV6-6 with TRBJ1-2, with 9 positions matching TRBD1. Trimming took 5 bases from V and 5 from J; bases not matched to a gene: 9. The CDR3 extends over 15 amino acids. CDR1 and CDR2 (germline): MNHNY, SVGAGI (reference sequence). CDR3 protein: CASSTSTGGPYGYTF. The CDR3 DNA reads as TGTGCCAGCAGTACCTCAACAGGGGGCCCTTATGGCTACACCTTC.

This sequence joins TRBV6-5 and TRBJ1-5, with D tentatively TRBD1 (6 bases). The germline V and J ends were trimmed by 6 bases and 5 bases, with 8 bases remaining between them. From germline, CDR1 is MNHEY and CDR2 SVGAGI. The CDR3 is made up of 12 amino acids. The CDR3 nucleotides are TGTGCCAGCAGGGGGACACATCAGCCCCAGCATTTT. Translated: CASRGTHQPQHF.

The chain carries TRBV5-1 and TRBJ2-7; weak D call: TRBD1 (6 bases). The CDR3 covers 16 residues. V was clipped by 4 bases and J by 2 bases, with 19 bases between them. Germline V gene sequence: CDR1 SGHRS, CDR2 YFSETQ. The CDR3: CASSRYFDRPPYEQYF. The CDR3 DNA is TGCGCCAGCAGCCGTTACTTTGACAGGCCCCCCTACGAGCAGTACTTC.

The chain uses TRBV18 and TRBJ1-1, with 8 bases that match TRBD1. CDR1 KGHSH and CDR2 LQKENI come from the germline V gene. The trim removed 2 bases at V and 1 base at J, leaving 18 bases unmatched. The CDR3 runs 20 residues. The CDR3 protein is CASSPMGIVPGGDQNTEAFF. Written as DNA, the CDR3 is TGTGCCAGCTCACCAATGGGTATAGTTCCAGGGGGCGACCAGAACACTGAAGCTTTCTTT.

The chain uses TRBV6-2 or TRBV6-3 and TRBJ2-1, with 12 bases lining up with TRBD2. This CDR3 has 17 amino acids. Trimming cost V 5 bases and J 3 bases; bases outside gene matches: 8. Per the germline V gene, CDR1 is MNHEY and CDR2 is SVGEGT. DNA of the CDR3: TGTGCCAGCAGTGACCTCCAACTAGCGGGGGGCTACAATGAGCAGTTCTTC. Translated, it gives CASSDLQLAGGYNEQFF.

On this clone itself: The identical CDR3 is also encoded by other nucleotide sequences in the sample. The rearrangement joins TRBV10-1 to TRBJ1-6; D may be TRBD1 (6 bases). Germline CDR1 reads WNHNN; CDR2 reads SYGVQD (reference sequence). Trimming removed 6 bases from V and 10 bases from J, with 13 bases in between. There are 13 residues in the CDR3. The CDR3 loop is CASSRTASSPLHF. CDR3 in DNA: TGCGCCAGCAGCAGGACAGCTTCATCACCCCTCCACTTT.

This clone was seen repeatedly, ten times or more. This sequence joins TRBV28 and TRBJ2-7; unclear D gene. Trimming stripped 5 bases from V and 4 bases from J, with 6 bases between. The CDR3 is 11 residues long. From germline, CDR1 is MDHEN and CDR2 SYDVKM. In DNA form, the CDR3 reads TGTGCCAGCAGTCGCAGGTACGAGCAGTACTTC. It codes for CASSRRYEQYF.